This T cell receptor (beta chain) came from a study of cytomegalovirus exposure and HLA in healthy donors. Healthy people donating bone marrow made up the donors. It was with 60 Vbeta and 13 Jbeta primers that the PCR ran. Using immunoSEQ multiplex PCR, the repertoire was profiled, and TCRdb retains in-frame clones only, with some absent. The sample records around 130,000 clones, over 75% being singletons. About this clone: Its antigen is currently unknown.

Germline loops: CDR1 SGHVS, CDR2 FNYEAQ. There are 17 residues in the CDR3. Deletions cut 1 base from V and 1 base from J, with 14 bases between. Notes on the study in general: Earlier results showed most TCR beta V segments being productive about 90% or about 30% of the time.

This sequence joins TRBV7-6 and TRBJ2-1, with a tentative D call TRBD2 (6 bases). The receptor comes from a young man in good health and CMV-seronegative. The sequenced sample consisted of PBMCs. The CDR3 DNA follows: TGTGCCAGCAGCTTAGTACGTGCAGGGAGGTCCTACAATGAGCAGTTCTTC. It encodes CASSLVRAGRSYNEQFF.